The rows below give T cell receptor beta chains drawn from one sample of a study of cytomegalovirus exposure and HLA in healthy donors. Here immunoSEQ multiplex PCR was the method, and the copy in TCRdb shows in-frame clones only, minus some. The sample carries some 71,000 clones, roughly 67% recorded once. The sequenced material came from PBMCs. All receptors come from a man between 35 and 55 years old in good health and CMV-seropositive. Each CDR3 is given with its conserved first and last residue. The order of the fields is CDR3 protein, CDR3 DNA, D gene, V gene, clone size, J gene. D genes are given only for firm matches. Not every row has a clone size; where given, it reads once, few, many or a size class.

CDR3 protein: CASSLHRTGEYQPQHF
CDR3 DNA: TGTGCCAGCAGTTTGCATCGGACAGGGGAATATCAGCCCCAGCATTTT
D gene: TRBD1
V gene: TRBV28
clone size: NA
J gene: TRBJ1-5

CDR3 protein: CASRSGMSSYEQYF
CDR3 DNA: TGTGCCAGCCGTAGCGGGATGAGCTCCTACGAGCAGTACTTC
D gene: TRBD2
V gene: TRBV27
clone size: NA
J gene: TRBJ2-7

CDR3 protein: CAIRGRGVAGGLNEQFF
CDR3 DNA: TGTGCCATCAGGGGGAGGGGGGTAGCGGGGGGGCTCAATGAGCAGTTCTTC
D gene: TRBD2
V gene: TRBV10-3
clone size: few
J gene: TRBJ2-1

CDR3 protein: CASSLSGDIADTQYF
CDR3 DNA: TGTGCCAGCAGCTTATCAGGGGATATAGCAGATACGCAGTATTTT
D gene: NA
V gene: TRBV7-9
clone size: NA
J gene: TRBJ2-3

CDR3 protein: CASSVSPFSNQPQHF
CDR3 DNA: TGTGCCAGCAGCGTTAGTCCCTTTAGCAATCAGCCCCAGCATTTT
D gene: NA
V gene: TRBV9
clone size: NA
J gene: TRBJ1-5

CDR3 protein: CASRVSRLDTQYF
CDR3 DNA: TGTGCCAGCAGGGTCTCTAGGTTAGATACGCAGTATTTT
D gene: NA
V gene: TRBV7-2
clone size: NA
J gene: TRBJ2-3

CDR3 protein: CASSLGLAGGDEQFF
CDR3 DNA: TGCGCCAGCAGCTTGGGACTAGCGGGAGGTGACGAGCAGTTCTTC
D gene: TRBD2
V gene: TRBV5-1
clone size: NA
J gene: TRBJ2-1

CDR3 protein: CASRGAGGLDTQYF
CDR3 DNA: TGTGCCTCCCGGGGCGCAGGGGGCTTAGATACGCAGTATTTT
D gene: TRBD1
V gene: TRBV7-2
clone size: NA
J gene: TRBJ2-3

CDR3 protein: CAWTGTGEYNEQFF
CDR3 DNA: TGTGCCTGGACCGGGACAGGAGAATACAATGAGCAGTTCTTC
D gene: TRBD1
V gene: TRBV30
clone size: NA
J gene: TRBJ2-1

CDR3 protein: CASSARTSAVLSGEQYF
CDR3 DNA: TGTGCCAGCAGTGCCCGGACTAGCGCAGTCCTCTCGGGGGAGCAGTACTTC
D gene: TRBD2
V gene: TRBV2
clone size: NA
J gene: TRBJ2-7

CDR3 protein: CASSTGRSIPGPDYGYTF
CDR3 DNA: TGCGCCAGCAGCACGGGGAGGAGCATACCCGGGCCTGACTATGGCTACACCTTC
D gene: NA
V gene: TRBV5-1
clone size: NA
J gene: TRBJ1-2

CDR3 protein: CASSSNNEQFF
CDR3 DNA: TGTGCCAGCAGCTCCAACAATGAGCAGTTCTTC
D gene: NA
V gene: TRBV7-3
clone size: NA
J gene: TRBJ2-1

CDR3 protein: CASSPRDPVNTEAFF
CDR3 DNA: TGCGCCAGCAGCCCGCGGGATCCGGTGAACACTGAAGCTTTCTTT
D gene: NA
V gene: TRBV5-1
clone size: once
J gene: TRBJ1-1

CDR3 protein: CASSRGQGGEQYF
CDR3 DNA: TGTGCCAGCAGCAGGGGACAGGGGGGCGAGCAGTACTTC
D gene: TRBD1
V gene: TRBV5-4
clone size: NA
J gene: TRBJ2-7

CDR3 protein: CAWRGSSGTYNEQFF
CDR3 DNA: TGTGCCTGGAGGGGTTCCAGCGGGACTTACAATGAGCAGTTCTTC
D gene: TRBD2
V gene: TRBV30
clone size: NA
J gene: TRBJ2-1

CDR3 protein: CASSRTSTGELFF
CDR3 DNA: TGTGCCAGCAGCCGGACTAGCACCGGGGAGCTGTTTTTT
D gene: TRBD2
V gene: TRBV5-4
clone size: NA
J gene: TRBJ2-2

CDR3 protein: CASSLGRGSSLGGYTF
CDR3 DNA: TGCGCCAGCAGCCTGGGGAGAGGCTCATCGCTAGGCGGCTACACCTTC
D gene: NA
V gene: TRBV5-1
clone size: few
J gene: TRBJ1-2

CDR3 protein: CASSSDSSTGELFF
CDR3 DNA: TGTGCCAGCAGCTCCGACAGTTCCACCGGGGAGCTGTTTTTT
D gene: NA
V gene: TRBV28
clone size: NA
J gene: TRBJ2-2

CDR3 protein: CASSVTGTGGQETQYF
CDR3 DNA: TGCGCCAGCAGCGTGACCGGGACAGGGGGTCAAGAGACCCAGTACTTC
D gene: TRBD1
V gene: TRBV5-1
clone size: NA
J gene: TRBJ2-5

CDR3 protein: CASSTRASGGMEQYF
CDR3 DNA: TGTGCCAGCAGCACCCGCGCAAGCGGGGGTATGGAGCAGTACTTC
D gene: TRBD2
V gene: TRBV7-2
clone size: NA
J gene: TRBJ2-7

CDR3 protein: CASSRMTDEAFF
CDR3 DNA: TGTGCCAGCAGCCGTATGACAGACGAAGCTTTCTTT
D gene: NA
V gene: TRBV7-6
clone size: NA
J gene: TRBJ1-1

CDR3 protein: CASRPDRDEQYF
CDR3 DNA: TGCGCCAGCAGACCGGACAGGGACGAGCAGTACTTC
D gene: TRBD1
V gene: TRBV5-1
clone size: NA
J gene: TRBJ2-7

CDR3 protein: CAWSEQAYEQYF
CDR3 DNA: TGTGCCTGGAGTGAACAGGCCTACGAGCAGTACTTC
D gene: NA
V gene: TRBV30
clone size: NA
J gene: TRBJ2-7

CDR3 protein: CATSRDIEGYEQYF
CDR3 DNA: TGTGCCACCAGCAGAGATATCGAGGGCTACGAGCAGTACTTC
D gene: NA
V gene: TRBV15
clone size: NA
J gene: TRBJ2-7

CDR3 protein: CASSSSEALGNTQYF
CDR3 DNA: TGTGCCAGCAGTTCTAGCGAGGCCTTAGGTAATACGCAGTATTTT
D gene: NA
V gene: TRBV7-2
clone size: NA
J gene: TRBJ2-3

CDR3 protein: CASSRTSGPEQETQYF
CDR3 DNA: TGCGCCAGCAGCAGGACTAGCGGCCCGGAGCAAGAGACCCAGTACTTC
D gene: TRBD2
V gene: TRBV5-1
clone size: few
J gene: TRBJ2-5

CDR3 protein: CASSLVLVRTRANTEAFF
CDR3 DNA: TGTGCCAGCAGCTTAGTTCTTGTCCGGACTAGGGCGAACACTGAAGCTTTCTTT
D gene: NA
V gene: TRBV7-9
clone size: NA
J gene: TRBJ1-1

CDR3 protein: CASQPSIGTEAFF
CDR3 DNA: TGTGCCAGTCAGCCCTCTATCGGGACTGAAGCTTTCTTT
D gene: NA
V gene: TRBV19
clone size: NA
J gene: TRBJ1-1

CDR3 protein: CASTSGGRGGYEKLFF
CDR3 DNA: TGCGCCAGCACCTCTGGCGGGCGGGGCGGGTATGAAAAACTGTTTTTT
D gene: NA
V gene: TRBV5-1
clone size: few
J gene: TRBJ1-4

CDR3 protein: CSVVRYRGFPLYGYTF
CDR3 DNA: TGCAGCGTTGTAAGATACAGGGGCTTTCCTTTATATGGCTACACCTTC
D gene: TRBD1
V gene: TRBV29-1
clone size: NA
J gene: TRBJ1-2

CDR3 protein: CASRWDLSSGNTIYF
CDR3 DNA: TGCGCCAGCAGGTGGGACTTGAGCTCTGGAAACACCATATATTTT
D gene: NA
V gene: TRBV10-2
clone size: many
J gene: TRBJ1-3

CDR3 protein: CASSLQTGTRWNEQFF
CDR3 DNA: TGCGCCAGCAGCTTGCAGACAGGAACGAGGTGGAATGAGCAGTTCTTC
D gene: NA
V gene: TRBV5-1
clone size: few
J gene: TRBJ2-1

CDR3 protein: CASSQNYGQYGYTF
CDR3 DNA: TGCGCCAGCAGCCAGAACTATGGACAGTACGGCTACACCTTC
D gene: NA
V gene: TRBV5-1
clone size: NA
J gene: TRBJ1-2

CDR3 protein: CASSLRQGDYSNQPQHF
CDR3 DNA: TGTGCCAGCAGCCTGAGACAGGGAGACTATAGCAATCAGCCCCAGCATTTT
D gene: TRBD1
V gene: TRBV13
clone size: NA
J gene: TRBJ1-5

CDR3 protein: CASSARQGVLGNTIYF
CDR3 DNA: TGTGCCAGCAGTGCCCGACAGGGGGTCTTAGGAAACACCATATATTTT
D gene: TRBD1
V gene: TRBV27
clone size: few
J gene: TRBJ1-3

CDR3 protein: CASSPFGQGDTQYF
CDR3 DNA: TGTGCCAGCAGTCCCTTTGGGCAGGGAGATACGCAGTATTTT
D gene: NA
V gene: TRBV28
clone size: few
J gene: TRBJ2-3

CDR3 protein: CASRWTGLGGYTF
CDR3 DNA: TGTGCCAGCAGGTGGACAGGGCTTGGTGGCTACACCTTC
D gene: TRBD1
V gene: TRBV5-8
clone size: NA
J gene: TRBJ1-2

CDR3 protein: CASSEPTSFYGYTF
CDR3 DNA: TGCGCCAGCAGTGAGCCGACAAGTTTTTATGGCTACACCTTC
D gene: NA
V gene: TRBV10-2
clone size: NA
J gene: TRBJ1-2

CDR3 protein: CASSLILAGVDTQYF
CDR3 DNA: TGCGCCAGCAGCTTGATACTAGCGGGAGTGGATACGCAGTATTTT
D gene: TRBD2
V gene: TRBV5-1
clone size: NA
J gene: TRBJ2-3

CDR3 protein: CASSPGQYEQYF
CDR3 DNA: TGTGCCAGCAGCCCTGGACAGTACGAGCAGTACTTC
D gene: NA
V gene: TRBV7-9
clone size: NA
J gene: TRBJ2-7

CDR3 protein: CASSQGQNTEAFF
CDR3 DNA: TGCGCCAGCAGCCAGGGACAGAACACTGAAGCTTTCTTT
D gene: NA
V gene: TRBV4-3
clone size: few
J gene: TRBJ1-1

CDR3 protein: CASSQKRMGYTF
CDR3 DNA: TGTGCCAGCAGTCAAAAGCGTATGGGCTACACCTTC
D gene: NA
V gene: TRBV28
clone size: NA
J gene: TRBJ1-2

CDR3 protein: CASSVATGEAFF
CDR3 DNA: TGTGCCAGCAGCGTAGCTACAGGGGAAGCTTTCTTT
D gene: NA
V gene: TRBV9
clone size: once
J gene: TRBJ1-1

CDR3 protein: CASSHTRQGYGYTF
CDR3 DNA: TGTGCCAGCAGCCACACCCGACAGGGCTATGGCTACACCTTC
D gene: TRBD1
V gene: TRBV7-2
clone size: NA
J gene: TRBJ1-2

CDR3 protein: CASSLEGQQSYEQYF
CDR3 DNA: TGTGCCAGCAGCTTAGAGGGACAGCAATCCTACGAGCAGTACTTC
D gene: TRBD1
V gene: TRBV13
clone size: NA
J gene: TRBJ2-7

CDR3 protein: CASSLAGSSGF
CDR3 DNA: TGTGCCAGCAGTTTAGCGGGTTCCTCGGGGTTT
D gene: NA
V gene: TRBV28
clone size: NA
J gene: TRBJ1-1

CDR3 protein: CASSLGAGNYEQYF
CDR3 DNA: TGTGCCAGCAGCTTAGGGGCAGGGAACTACGAGCAGTACTTC
D gene: NA
V gene: TRBV7-6
clone size: NA
J gene: TRBJ2-7

CDR3 protein: CASSYGQGGRLGGYTF
CDR3 DNA: TGTGCCAGCAGTTACGGACAGGGAGGGCGCCTAGGTGGCTACACCTTC
D gene: TRBD1
V gene: TRBV6-6
clone size: NA
J gene: TRBJ1-2

CDR3 protein: CASKWRQGGNQPQHF
CDR3 DNA: TGTGCCAGTAAGTGGAGGCAGGGGGGTAATCAGCCCCAGCATTTT
D gene: TRBD1
V gene: TRBV19
clone size: many
J gene: TRBJ1-5

CDR3 protein: CASSQVDRGLNEQYF
CDR3 DNA: TGCGCCAGCAGCCAAGTCGACAGGGGTTTGAACGAGCAGTACTTC
D gene: TRBD1
V gene: TRBV4-1
clone size: NA
J gene: TRBJ2-7

CDR3 protein: CATTGTGGYNEQFF
CDR3 DNA: TGTGCCACCACCGGGACAGGGGGCTACAATGAGCAGTTCTTC
D gene: TRBD1
V gene: TRBV27
clone size: NA
J gene: TRBJ2-1

CDR3 protein: CAISESSGGSYEQYF
CDR3 DNA: TGTGCCATCAGTGAGTCATCGGGGGGCTCCTACGAGCAGTACTTC
D gene: TRBD2
V gene: TRBV10-3
clone size: once
J gene: TRBJ2-7

CDR3 protein: CASSPGGPGRTEAFF
CDR3 DNA: TGTGCCAGCAGCCCCGGGGGACCGGGTCGTACTGAAGCTTTCTTT
D gene: NA
V gene: TRBV11-3
clone size: NA
J gene: TRBJ1-1

CDR3 protein: CASSYRGTNEKLFF
CDR3 DNA: TGTGCCAGCAGTTACCGGGGGACTAATGAAAAACTGTTTTTT
D gene: NA
V gene: TRBV6-5
clone size: NA
J gene: TRBJ1-4

CDR3 protein: CASNPRGRTEAFF
CDR3 DNA: TGTGCATCCAACCCCAGGGGACGTACTGAAGCTTTCTTT
D gene: NA
V gene: TRBV11-2
clone size: few
J gene: TRBJ1-1

CDR3 protein: CASSVSTGTSMTNEKLFF
CDR3 DNA: TGTGCCAGCAGCGTATCGACAGGGACCTCGATGACTAATGAAAAACTGTTTTTT
D gene: TRBD1
V gene: TRBV7-9
clone size: once
J gene: TRBJ1-4

CDR3 protein: CASREQFYNEQFF
CDR3 DNA: TGTGCCAGCAGGGAACAGTTTTACAATGAGCAGTTCTTC
D gene: NA
V gene: TRBV6-6
clone size: NA
J gene: TRBJ2-1

CDR3 protein: CASSQVWDIDQPQHF
CDR3 DNA: TGTGCCAGCAGCCAAGTCTGGGACATTGATCAGCCCCAGCATTTT
D gene: NA
V gene: TRBV4-2
clone size: medium-sized
J gene: TRBJ1-5

CDR3 protein: CASSTDSYGYTF
CDR3 DNA: TGCGCCAGCAGCACGGACAGCTATGGCTACACCTTC
D gene: NA
V gene: TRBV5-1
clone size: few
J gene: TRBJ1-2